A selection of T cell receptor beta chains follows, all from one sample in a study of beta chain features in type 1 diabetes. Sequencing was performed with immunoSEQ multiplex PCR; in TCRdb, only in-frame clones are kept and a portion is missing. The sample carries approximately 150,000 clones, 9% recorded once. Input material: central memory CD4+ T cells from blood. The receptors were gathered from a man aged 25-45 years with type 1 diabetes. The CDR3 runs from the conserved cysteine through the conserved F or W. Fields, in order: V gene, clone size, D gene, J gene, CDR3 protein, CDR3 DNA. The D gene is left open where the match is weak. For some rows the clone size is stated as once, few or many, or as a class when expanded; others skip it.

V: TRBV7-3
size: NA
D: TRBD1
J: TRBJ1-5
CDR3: CASSLSLHGQGDQPQHF
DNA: TGTGCCAGCAGCTTATCCCTCCATGGACAGGGTGATCAGCCCCAGCATTTT

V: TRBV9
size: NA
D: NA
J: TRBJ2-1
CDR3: CASSVGTGIGDEQFF
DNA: TGTGCCAGCAGCGTAGGAACAGGTATTGGTGATGAGCAGTTCTTC

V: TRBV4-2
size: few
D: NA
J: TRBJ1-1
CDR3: CASSQAGGNTEAFF
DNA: TGTGCCAGCAGCCAAGCCGGGGGGAACACTGAAGCTTTCTTT

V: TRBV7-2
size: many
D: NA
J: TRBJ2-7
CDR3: CASSVGYYEQYF
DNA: TGTGCCAGCAGCGTCGGTTACTACGAGCAGTACTTC

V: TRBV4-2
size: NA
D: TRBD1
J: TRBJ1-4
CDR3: CASSQTDRGTNEKLFF
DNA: TGTGCCAGCAGCCAAACAGACAGGGGAACTAATGAAAAACTGTTTTTT

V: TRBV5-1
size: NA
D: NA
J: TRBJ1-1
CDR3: CASSLQGMNTEAFF
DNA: TGCGCCAGCAGCTTACAGGGCATGAACACTGAAGCTTTCTTT

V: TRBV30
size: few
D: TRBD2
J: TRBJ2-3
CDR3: CAWSPQGGGSTDTQYF
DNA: TGTGCCTGGAGCCCCCAGGGCGGGGGGAGCACAGATACGCAGTATTTT

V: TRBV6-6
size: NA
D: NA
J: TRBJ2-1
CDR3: CASMGSDSLSYNEQFF
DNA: TGTGCCAGCATGGGGTCGGACAGTCTTTCCTACAATGAGCAGTTCTTC

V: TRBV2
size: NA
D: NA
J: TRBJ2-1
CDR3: CASRRDLGDEQFF
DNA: TGTGCCAGCAGAAGGGACTTAGGTGATGAGCAGTTCTTC

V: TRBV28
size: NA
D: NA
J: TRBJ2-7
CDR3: CASRFYYEQYF
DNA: TGTGCCAGCAGATTTTACTACGAGCAGTACTTC

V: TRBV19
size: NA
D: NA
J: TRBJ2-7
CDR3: CASSLSGDRDEQYF
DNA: TGTGCCAGTAGTCTCTCGGGAGACCGGGACGAGCAGTACTTC

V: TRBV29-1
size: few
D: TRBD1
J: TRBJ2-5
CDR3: CSVRDRVQETQYF
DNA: TGCAGCGTCCGGGACAGGGTCCAAGAGACCCAGTACTTC

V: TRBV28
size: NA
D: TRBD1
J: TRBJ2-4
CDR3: CASSLGQGGGIQYF
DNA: TGTGCCAGCAGTTTGGGACAGGGGGGAGGCATTCAGTACTTC

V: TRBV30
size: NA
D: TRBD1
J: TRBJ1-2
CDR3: CAWDRGSGYTF
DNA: TGTGCCTGGGACAGGGGCTCTGGCTACACCTTC

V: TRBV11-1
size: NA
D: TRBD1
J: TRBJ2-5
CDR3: CASSLGGGGETQYF
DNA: TGTGCCAGCAGCTTAGGAGGGGGCGGCGAGACCCAGTACTTC

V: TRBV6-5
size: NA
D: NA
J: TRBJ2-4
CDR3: CASSNRDAPPGVQYF
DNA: TGTGCCAGCAGTAACCGGGACGCTCCCCCGGGGGTTCAGTACTTC

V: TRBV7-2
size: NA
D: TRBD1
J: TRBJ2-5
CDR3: CASSSGTGGGETQYF
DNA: TGTGCCAGCAGCTCCGGGACAGGGGGAGGAGAGACCCAGTACTTC

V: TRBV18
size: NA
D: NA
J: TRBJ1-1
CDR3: CASSGQSLEAFF
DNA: TGTGCCAGCTCAGGACAGAGCCTTGAAGCTTTCTTT

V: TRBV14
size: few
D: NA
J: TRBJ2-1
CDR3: CASSQDPASLPYNEQFF
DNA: TGTGCCAGCAGCCAAGATCCTGCTAGCCTCCCCTACAATGAGCAGTTCTTC

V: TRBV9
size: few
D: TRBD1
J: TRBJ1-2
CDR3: CASTTGTGTGYTF
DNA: TGTGCCAGCACCACCGGGACAGGGACGGGCTACACCTTC

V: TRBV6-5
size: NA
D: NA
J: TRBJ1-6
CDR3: CASSYQGVHPLHF
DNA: TGTGCCAGCAGTTACCAAGGGGTTCACCCCCTCCACTTT

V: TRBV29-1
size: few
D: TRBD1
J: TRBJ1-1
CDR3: CSVVVGGGLSTEAFF
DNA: TGCAGCGTTGTAGTAGGAGGGGGCTTGAGCACTGAAGCTTTCTTT

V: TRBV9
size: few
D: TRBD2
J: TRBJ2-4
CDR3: CASRGTSGGRNIQYF
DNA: TGTGCCAGCAGAGGGACTAGCGGGGGGAGGAACATTCAGTACTTC

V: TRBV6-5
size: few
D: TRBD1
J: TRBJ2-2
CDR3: CASSNTGDTGELFF
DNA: TGTGCCAGCAGCAACACAGGGGACACCGGGGAGCTGTTTTTT

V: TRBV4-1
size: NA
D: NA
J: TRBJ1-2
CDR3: CASSRGITVYGYTF
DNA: TGCGCCAGCAGTCGGGGGATCACAGTCTATGGCTACACCTTC

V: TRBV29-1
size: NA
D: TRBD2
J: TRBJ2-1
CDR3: CSVEGKRGFHNEQFF
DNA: TGCAGCGTTGAAGGGAAGCGGGGGTTTCACAATGAGCAGTTCTTC

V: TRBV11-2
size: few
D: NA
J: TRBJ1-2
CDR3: CASSLGTGPYGYTF
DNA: TGTGCCAGCAGCTTAGGTACAGGGCCCTATGGCTACACCTTC

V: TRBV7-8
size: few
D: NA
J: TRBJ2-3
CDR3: CASSLEGLASTDTQYF
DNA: TGTGCCAGCAGCTTGGAGGGACTGGCTAGCACAGATACGCAGTATTTT

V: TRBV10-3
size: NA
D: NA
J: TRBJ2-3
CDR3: CAISREGGGAQYF
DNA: TGTGCCATCAGCCGAGAGGGAGGTGGTGCGCAGTATTTT

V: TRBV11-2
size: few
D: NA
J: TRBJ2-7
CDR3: CASSFRGNYEQYF
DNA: TGTGCCAGCAGCTTCCGGGGTAACTACGAGCAGTACTTC

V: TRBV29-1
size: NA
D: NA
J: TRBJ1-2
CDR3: CSAEAGKGYGYTF
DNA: TGCAGCGCGGAGGCGGGGAAGGGCTATGGCTACACCTTC

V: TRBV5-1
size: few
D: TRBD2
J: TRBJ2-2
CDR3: CASSLRTSGNTGELFF
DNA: TGCGCCAGCAGCTTAAGAACTAGCGGAAACACCGGGGAGCTGTTTTTT

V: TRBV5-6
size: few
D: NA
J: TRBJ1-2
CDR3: CASSLSPEPGVGGYTF
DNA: TGTGCCAGCAGCTTGTCCCCCGAGCCCGGGGTAGGTGGCTACACCTTC

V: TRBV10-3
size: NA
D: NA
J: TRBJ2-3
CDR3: CAISESSGSDTQYF
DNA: TGTGCCATCAGTGAGTCTAGCGGATCAGATACGCAGTATTTT